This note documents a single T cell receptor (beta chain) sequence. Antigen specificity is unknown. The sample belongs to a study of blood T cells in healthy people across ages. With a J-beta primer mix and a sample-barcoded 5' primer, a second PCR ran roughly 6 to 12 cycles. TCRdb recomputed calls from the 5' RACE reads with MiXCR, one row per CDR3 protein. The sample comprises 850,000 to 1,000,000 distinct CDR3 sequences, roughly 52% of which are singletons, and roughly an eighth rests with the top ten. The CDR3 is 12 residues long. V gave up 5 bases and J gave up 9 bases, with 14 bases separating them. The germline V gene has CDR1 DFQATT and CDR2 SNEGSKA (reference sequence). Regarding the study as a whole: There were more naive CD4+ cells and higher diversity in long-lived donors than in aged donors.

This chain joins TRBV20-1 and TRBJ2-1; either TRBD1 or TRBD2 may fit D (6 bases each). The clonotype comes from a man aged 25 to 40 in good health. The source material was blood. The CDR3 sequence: CSAGGGGREQFF. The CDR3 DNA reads TGCAGTGCTGGTGGAGGGGGTCGTGAGCAGTTCTTC.